The text below deals with one T cell receptor (beta chain). The record originates from a study of blood T cell repertoires in COVID-19. At the level of the study: Nucleic acid was either cDNA or gDNA, and it came from T cells, B-cell-depleted T cells, or PBMCs.

In the original processing: Reference gene primer amplification in the assay estimated nucleated cell counts. Only in-frame clones appear in the TCRdb table, and some are missing; sequencing was by immunoSEQ multiplex PCR. V and J calls and clone size are those listed in that table; D and trimming were worked out from the DNA. The sample contains fewer than 35,000 clones, roughly nine tenths of which appear only once. The CDR3 sequence is 13 residues long. Germline assignment: CDR1 GTSNPN and CDR2 SVGIG (reference sequence). With V trimmed by 3 bases and J by 7 bases, 9 bases remained unmatched. This sequence was found in a man between 65 and 85 years old with active COVID-19. The sample was peripheral blood. The genes are TRBV30 and TRBJ2-7, with 7 bases matching TRBD1. The CDR3: CAWRFRGLGEQYF. CDR3 DNA sequence: TGTGCCTGGAGATTTAGGGGGCTGGGGGAGCAGTACTTC.